These 27 T cell receptor beta chains were sequenced from one sample in a study of shared clonotypes between healthy human individuals (dated by TCRdb to 2018 to 2020). CD8 naive samples were CD45RO-negative cells positively selected for CCR7, giving a CD45RA+CCR7+ population that excluded TemRA cells. The protocol used for the library was the immunoSEQ multiplex PCR assay. TCRdb re-hosts the immuneACCESS table, in-frame sequences only. Its copies lack some clones; in the studies checked, an unresolved V gene accounts for under half of them, and the cause for the rest is not known. For this sample there are hundreds of thousands of clones; about 97% appear just once. The top ten hold less than 0.25% of the sample. Input material: naive CD8+ T cells sorted from blood. What this sample's cell subset or site label stands for: CD45RA+CCR7+. These receptors came from a man younger than 40 in good health.

As for this clone: The sample contains more than one DNA sequence encoding this CDR3. This chain uses TRBV6-5 with TRBJ1-1; D ambiguous. This CDR3 is built from 14 residues. V lost 0 bases and J 5 bases, leaving 10 bases between the germline ends. CDR1 and CDR2 (germline): MNHEY, SVGAGI. The DNA for the CDR3 is TGTGCCAGCAGTTACTCAATCGGAGGAACTGAAGCTTTCTTT. It specifies CASSYSIGGTEAFF.

As for this clone: The sample contains more than one DNA sequence encoding this CDR3. V gene TRBV11-2 combines with J gene TRBJ2-5; unclear D gene. The V gene lost 1 base and the J gene lost 5 bases, with 2 bases spanning the gap. Germline assignment: CDR1 SGHAT and CDR2 FQNNGV. The CDR3 length is 11 residues. The CDR3 nucleotides are TGTGCCAGCAGCTTAGGTGAGACCCAGTACTTC. This gives the protein CASSLGETQYF.

The rearrangement joins TRBV29-1 to TRBJ2-1; perhaps TRBD2 as D (5 bases). Per the germline V gene, CDR1 is SQVTM and CDR2 is ANQGSEA. The CDR3 consists of 13 residues. With 4 bases removed from V and 7 bases from J, the gap between germline ends came to 14 bases. CDR3 protein: CSVVYFGGNEQFF. CDR3 DNA sequence: TGCAGCGTTGTTTATTTCGGCGGGAATGAGCAGTTCTTC.

This clone was seen once. The CDR3 sequence is CASRGGSPYEQYF. CDR3 coding DNA: TGTGCCAGCAGGGGGGGGAGCCCCTACGAGCAGTACTTC. The chain recombines TRBV7-9 with TRBJ2-7; 7 bases line up with TRBD2. The CDR3 has 13 residues. J was trimmed by 2 bases and V by 6 bases; bases with no gene match: 4. Germline V gives CDR1 SEHNR, CDR2 FQNEAQ (reference sequence).

This clone has only one observation. The V gene is TRBV10-2, the J gene TRBJ2-7, with D possibly TRBD2 on 6 matching bases. V lost 6 bases and J lost 0, with 12 bases in between. Germline V gene data show CDR1 as WSHSY and CDR2 as SAAADI. The CDR3 is 14 amino acids. The CDR3 reads CASRVAASSYEQYF. The CDR3 bases are TGCGCCAGCAGGGTAGCGGCGAGCTCCTACGAGCAGTACTTC.

The count of this clone is one. V gene TRBV6-5 combines with J gene TRBJ2-5; 7 bases fit TRBD1. Looked up from germline, CDR1 is MNHEY and CDR2 is SVGAGI. Unmatched junction bases numbered 7, after V lost 5 bases and J lost 4 bases. The CDR3 is 14 amino acids. CDR3 bases: TGTGCCAGCAGTGACAGGGCATCCGCAGAGACCCAGTACTTC. Translation: CASSDRASAETQYF.

The CDR3 loop is CASSIGLGDRSYEQYF. For the CDR3, the DNA is TGTGCCAGTAGTATAGGTTTGGGGGACAGATCCTACGAGCAGTACTTC. The V and J genes are TRBV19 and TRBJ2-7; 7 bases align to TRBD1. Unmatched junction bases numbered 7, after V lost 1 base and J lost 1 base. Germline values: CDR1 LNHDA, CDR2 SQIVND (reference sequence). The CDR3 runs 16 residues.

This chain joins TRBV28 and TRBJ2-2; D is possibly TRBD1 (6 bases). Germline CDR1 is MDHEN and CDR2 is SYDVKM. Trimming pared 3 bases from V and 3 bases from J, leaving 17 bases between. The CDR3 totals 17 residues. CDR3 in amino acids: CASSFPARGGDTGELFF. In DNA form, the CDR3 reads TGTGCCAGCAGTTTCCCCGCCAGGGGTGGGGACACCGGGGAGCTGTTTTTT.

The chain links TRBV15 to TRBJ2-7; a possible D gene is TRBD1 (6 bases). Trimming cost V 3 bases and J 4 bases, with 10 bases left between them. CDR1 is LNHNV and CDR2 is YYDKDF in the germline V gene (reference sequence). The CDR3 has 13 residues. The CDR3 DNA follows: TGTGCCACCAGCAGTTACAGGGAGTACGAGCAGTACTTC. Translating it yields CATSSYREYEQYF.

The rearrangement links TRBV6-1 to TRBJ1-1; the D gene is possibly TRBD1 (5 bases). Germline assignment: CDR1 MNHNS and CDR2 SASEGT. V was trimmed by 3 bases and J by 5 bases, leaving 16 bases between them. The CDR3 has 15 residues. CDR3 bases: TGTGCCAGCAGTGACCGACAGAAGGATCAGACTGAAGCTTTCTTT. Amino acid sequence: CASSDRQKDQTEAFF.

This chain uses TRBV19 with TRBJ2-7; perhaps TRBD1 as D (6 bases). The CDR3 length is 14 residues. Trimming pared 1 base from V and 5 bases from J, leaving 12 bases between. CDR1 is LNHDA and CDR2 is SQIVND in the germline V gene (reference sequence). The CDR3: CASSIAGTSDEQYF. The CDR3 coding sequence is TGTGCCAGTAGTATAGCCGGGACATCTGACGAGCAGTACTTC.

The V gene is TRBV28, the J gene TRBJ2-7; D may be TRBD2 (6 bases). Germline V gene lookup returns CDR1 MDHEN and CDR2 SYDVKM. V lost 4 bases to trimming and J lost 3 bases, with 19 bases between them. This CDR3 has 16 amino acids. The CDR3 DNA is TGTGCCAGCAGTTCTATCGAGACTAGGGTTATCTACGAGCAGTACTTC. Translation gives CASSSIETRVIYEQYF.

The chain carries TRBV7-8 and TRBJ1-1; D possibly corresponds to TRBD1 (6 bases). In germline, CDR1 is SGHVS, CDR2 FQNEAQ. V was pared by 3 bases and J by 5 bases, with 19 bases between. This CDR3 is built from 16 residues. For the CDR3, the DNA is TGTGCCAGCAGCTTTCGGGGGCCTGGGTCGAAGACTGAAGCTTTCTTT. It translates to CASSFRGPGSKTEAFF. The full variable domain, completed using reference TRBV7-8 and TRBJ1-1, is GAGVSQSPRYKVAKRGQDVALRCDPISGHVSLFWYQQALGQGPEFLTYFQNEAQLDKSGLPSDRFFAERPEGSVSTLKIQRTQQEDSAVYLCASSFRGPGSKTEAFFGQGTRLTVV.

With regard to this clone: Other DNA sequences from this sample encode an identical CDR3 as well. The chain links TRBV6-5 to TRBJ2-1, with a weak D call TRBD1 (6 bases). The V and J ends lost 4 bases and 3 bases respectively, with 7 bases between them. There are 13 residues in the CDR3. The germline gives CDR1 MNHEY, CDR2 SVGAGI. The CDR3 here is CASSSRGYNEQFF. CDR3 coding DNA: TGTGCCAGCAGTTCCAGGGGCTACAATGAGCAGTTCTTC.

V gene TRBV15 combines with J gene TRBJ2-7; TRBD1 matches at 10 bases. Looked up from germline, CDR1 is LNHNV and CDR2 is YYDKDF (reference sequence). The CDR3 is made up of 15 amino acids. J lost 7 bases, V lost 5 bases, and 11 bases had no gene match. The CDR3 DNA is TGTGCCACCAGCGGCGGGGACAGGGGCATGGATGAGCAGTACTTC. Translation: CATSGGDRGMDEQYF. Full variable domain (outside the CDR3, taken from reference TRBV15 and TRBJ2-7): DAMVIQNPRYQVTQFGKPVTLSCSQTLNHNVMYWYQQKSSQAPKLLFHYYDKDFNNEADTPDNFQSRRPNTSFCFLDIRSPGLGDTAMYLCATSGGDRGMDEQYFGPGTRLTVT.

The rearrangement links TRBV27 to TRBJ2-7; 7 positions agree with TRBD2. J was trimmed by 0 bases and V by 5 bases; bases with no gene match: 10. Germline assignment: CDR1 MNHEY and CDR2 SMNVEV (reference sequence). The CDR3 sequence is 16 residues long. CDR3 sequence reads: CASSQPSSGSSYEQYF. In DNA, the CDR3 is TGTGCCAGCAGTCAACCTTCTAGCGGAAGCTCCTACGAGCAGTACTTC.

V gene TRBV4-1 combines with J gene TRBJ2-1; D ambiguous. There are 16 residues in the CDR3. Germline CDR1 MGHRA, CDR2 YSYEKL. The germline V and J ends were trimmed by 4 bases and 5 bases, with 18 bases remaining between them. CDR3 sequence: CASSLFFGRINNEQFF. CDR3 DNA sequence: TGCGCCAGCAGCCTTTTCTTTGGGCGGATCAACAATGAGCAGTTCTTC.

J is TRBJ1-5 and V is TRBV6-6; tentatively, D is TRBD1 (6 bases). V shed 5 bases and J shed 5 bases, with 16 bases lying between them. The CDR3 spans 15 residues. The germline V gene encodes CDR1 MNHNY and CDR2 SVGAGI (reference sequence). This CDR3 reads CASSDTGIGDQPQHF. The CDR3 DNA sequence: TGTGCCAGCAGTGATACAGGGATCGGGGATCAGCCCCAGCATTTT.

The V call is TRBV11-2, the J call TRBJ1-3; 7 bases agree with TRBD1. The CDR3 has 14 amino acids. V dropped 3 bases and J dropped 4; count of bases not matched to a gene: 3. Germline V CDR1 and CDR2: SGHAT, FQNNGV. CDR3 sequence: CASSFPDRGNTIYF. In DNA, the CDR3 is TGTGCCAGCAGCTTCCCGGACAGGGGAAACACCATATATTTT.

The gene calls are TRBV7-9 and TRBJ2-6; 12 bases line up with TRBD1. Germline CDR1 SEHNR, CDR2 FQNEAQ (reference sequence). V trimming: 2 bases; J trimming: 1 base; junction bases outside the gene matches: 3. This CDR3 spans 18 amino acids. The CDR3 sequence is CASSLRDRGQSGANVLTF. CDR3 bases: TGTGCCAGCAGCTTAAGGGACAGGGGGCAATCTGGGGCCAACGTCCTGACTTTC.

The J gene is TRBJ2-5, the V gene TRBV9; 13 positions match TRBD2. Germline trimming cut 0 bases from V and 3 bases from J; bases unmatched to any gene: 8. This CDR3 is built from 18 residues. Germline V gives CDR1 SGDLS, CDR2 YYNGEE. This CDR3 reads CASSVGYRTSGREETQYF. In DNA form, the CDR3 reads TGTGCCAGCAGCGTAGGATATCGGACTAGCGGGAGAGAAGAGACCCAGTACTTC.

The genes are TRBV14 and TRBJ2-7, with D unclear. The CDR3 contains 13 residues. Germline V gene sequence: CDR1 SGHDN, CDR2 FVKESK. Trimming pared 5 bases from V and 3 bases from J, leaving 11 bases between. In nucleotides, the CDR3 is TGTGCCAGCAGCACCGTAGGTTACTACGAGCAGTACTTC. It is translated as CASSTVGYYEQYF.

Concerning this clone itself: Just one base apart from a much larger clone, this may be a read error. The chain uses TRBV27 and TRBJ2-3, with 7 bases matching TRBD2. V was pared by 1 base and J by 0 bases, with 4 bases of the junction left unmatched. The germline CDR1 and CDR2 sequences are MNHEY and SMNVEV (reference sequence). This CDR3 comprises 16 residues. CDR3 sequence reads: CASSLFPSGSTDTQYF. The DNA for the CDR3 is TGTGCCAGCAGTTTATTTCCTAGCGGAAGCACAGATACGCAGTATTTT.

The sample holds one count of this clone. The chain has TRBV28 and TRBJ2-1; maybe TRBD2 (6 bases). CDR1 is MDHEN, CDR2 SYDVKM, per germline. The CDR3 has 16 amino acids. Trimming removed 4 bases from V and 8 bases from J, with 21 bases in between. The CDR3 reads CASSSQGARLDDEQFF. The CDR3 DNA follows: TGTGCCAGCAGTTCTCAGGGAGCCAGACTAGACGATGAGCAGTTCTTC.

V is TRBV11-2 and J is TRBJ1-2; D is possibly TRBD1 (6 bases). Germline loops: CDR1 SGHAT, CDR2 FQNNGV. Trimming took 5 bases from V and 8 from J, leaving 21 bases between them. This CDR3 is 15 amino acids long. The chain's CDR3 is CASSPQPGGEGGYTF. The CDR3 nucleotides are TGTGCCAGCAGCCCCCAGCCGGGGGGCGAGGGAGGCTACACCTTC. Complete variable domain (other parts from reference TRBV11-2 and TRBJ1-2): EAGVAQSPRYKIIEKRQSVAFWCNPISGHATLYWYQQILGQGPKLLIQFQNNGVVDDSQLPKDRFSAERLKGVDSTLKIQPAKLEDSAVYLCASSPQPGGEGGYTFGSGTRLTVV.

V is TRBV29-1 and J is TRBJ2-1, with D perhaps TRBD2 (5 bases). The CDR3 extends over 14 amino acids. V shed 4 bases and J shed 0 bases, with 10 bases lying between them. Germline CDR1 reads SQVTM; CDR2 reads ANQGSEA. This CDR3 is CSVGLASSYNEQFF. In DNA form, the CDR3 reads TGCAGCGTTGGCTTAGCGAGCTCCTACAATGAGCAGTTCTTC.

Points on this clone: The sample carries other DNA sequences with the same CDR3. This chain uses TRBV7-9 with TRBJ1-1; D not resolved. Germline V CDR1 and CDR2: SEHNR, FQNEAQ (reference sequence). V lost 1 base and J 4 bases, leaving 4 bases between the germline ends. CDR3 size: 12 residues. The CDR3 reads CASSLGLTEAFF. The CDR3 bases are TGTGCCAGCAGCTTAGGACTCACTGAAGCTTTCTTT. Filled out from reference TRBV7-9 and TRBJ1-1, the complete variable domain reads DTGVSQNPRHKITKRGQNVTFRCDPISEHNRLYWYRQTLGQGPEFLTYFQNEAQLEKSRLLSDRFSAERPKGSFSTLEIQRTEQGDSAMYLCASSLGLTEAFFGQGTRLTVV.